This passage covers 26 T cell receptor beta chains from one sample sequenced in a study of identifying expanded T cells in peripheral blood. Sequencing used immunoSEQ multiplex PCR; TCRdb keeps in-frame clones, though not all of them. The sample consists of around 120,000 clones, approximately 86% of them appearing once. Sequenced material: blood. The receptors shown here come from a person aged 18-70 years in good health.

This clone occurred a few times. The rearrangement joins TRBV10-3 to TRBJ2-1, with 8 nucleotides matching TRBD2. Germline CDR1 reads ENHRY; CDR2 reads SYGVKD. V gave up 3 bases and J gave up 4 bases; unmatched junction bases: 5. The CDR3 is 15 residues long. CDR3 region: CAISEPGGRYNEQFF. The CDR3 DNA reads as TGTGCCATCAGTGAACCGGGGGGGCGATACAATGAGCAGTTCTTC.

This clone was observed a few times. The chain carries TRBV20-1 and TRBJ2-1; a weak D match, TRBD2 (6 bases). The CDR3 is made up of 11 amino acids. Germline CDR1 is DFQATT and CDR2 is SNEGSKA (reference sequence). V was pared by 6 bases and J by 5 bases, with 8 bases between. The DNA for the CDR3 is TGCAGTGCCGGGACTCACAATGAGCAGTTCTTC. Translation gives CSAGTHNEQFF.

This clone was observed once. The V call is TRBV7-3, the J call TRBJ2-3; no clear D. Germline CDR1 is SGHTA and CDR2 is FQGTGA. Deletions cut 5 bases from V and 7 bases from J, with 7 bases between. This CDR3 region has 11 residues. CDR3 loop: CASSPSNTQYF. DNA of the CDR3: TGTGCCAGCAGCCCCTCGAATACGCAGTATTTT.

CDR3 bases: TGTGCCAGCAGAAAACAGGGGGCTGGAAACACCATATATTTT. This codes for CASRKQGAGNTIYF. The chain couples TRBV27 to TRBJ1-3; 8 positions agree with TRBD1. The V gene end was trimmed by 6 bases and the J gene end by 2 bases; junction bases not matched to a gene: 3. Looked up from germline, CDR1 is MNHEY and CDR2 is SMNVEV (reference sequence). The CDR3 runs to 14 residues.

In this sample, this clone turned up a few times. CDR3 in DNA: TGCGCCAGCAACTTCCGGGACCTCAATCAGCCCCAGCATTTT. It encodes CASNFRDLNQPQHF. V is TRBV10-2 and J is TRBJ1-5; D possibly corresponds to TRBD1 (5 bases). V gave up 7 bases and J gave up 3 bases, with 13 bases separating them. The germline CDR1 and CDR2 sequences are WSHSY and SAAADI. This CDR3 has 14 residues.

The chain combines TRBV4-2 with TRBJ1-5, with D unclear. With 0 bases removed from V and 7 bases from J, the gap between germline ends came to 10 bases. The CDR3 is 14 residues long. Germline assignment: CDR1 LGHNA and CDR2 YNFKEQ. The CDR3 sequence is CASSQDPLGQPQHF. The CDR3 DNA follows: TGTGCCAGCAGCCAAGACCCCCTCGGACAGCCCCAGCATTTT.

The genes are TRBV6-4 and TRBJ2-6, with D tentatively TRBD1 or TRBD2 (6 bases each). Germline V gene data show CDR1 as MRHNA and CDR2 as SNTAGT. This CDR3 is built from 16 residues. V was clipped by 6 bases and J by 2 bases, with 14 bases between them. The CDR3 coding sequence is TGTGCCAGCAGCCACCGAGGGGGGCCTGGGGCCAACGTCCTGACTTTC. It codes for CASSHRGGPGANVLTF.

This clone was detected once. The CDR3 DNA reads as TGTGCCAGTAGTGTACAGGGAAGCAATCAGCCCCAGCATTTT. This codes for CASSVQGSNQPQHF. This chain connects TRBV19 to TRBJ1-5; D is possibly TRBD1 (6 bases). The CDR3 is made up of 14 amino acids. Trimming left V 5 bases short and J 1 base short, with 9 bases between. Germline CDR1 is LNHDA and CDR2 is SQIVND (reference sequence).

This clone was observed once. The chain combines TRBV5-1 with TRBJ2-7, with TRBD2 matching over 9 bases. The CDR3 length is 15 residues. Losses at the gene ends were 2 bases for V and 0 bases for J; bases not matched to a gene: 3. Germline CDR1 and CDR2: SGHRS and YFSETQ. CDR3 nucleotides: TGCGCCAGCAGCTTCCTAGCGGGAAGCTCCTACGAGCAGTACTTC. Its translation is CASSFLAGSSYEQYF.

The rearrangement joins TRBV18 to TRBJ2-1, with a tentative D call TRBD1 (6 bases). The CDR3 runs 15 residues. Between the trimmed V and J ends, which lost 3 bases and 3 bases, there was a span of 12 bases. Germline V gene sequence: CDR1 KGHSH, CDR2 LQKENI. In DNA, the CDR3 is TGTGCCAGCTCACCTCCGGGACAAAGCTACAATGAGCAGTTCTTC. Residues: CASSPPGQSYNEQFF.

By frequency in the sample, this clone is medium-sized (0.01 to 0.1%). This sequence joins TRBV23-1 and TRBJ1-6; no definite D call. TRBV23-1 is an ORF, and what it does is uncertain. The length of the CDR3 is 17 residues. The V end lost 2 bases, the J end lost 9 bases, and 20 bases lay between the germline ends. The CDR3 nucleotides are TGCGCCAGCAGTCAACCGGGATTTGCCGACCCCCTTTCACCCCTCCACTTT. The encoded protein is CASSQPGFADPLSPLHF.

The J gene is TRBJ2-5, the V gene TRBV4-1, with D possibly matching TRBD2 (7 bases). TRBJ2-7 matches the DNA end more closely, so the J call is doubtful. Germline assignment: CDR1 MGHRA and CDR2 YSYEKL. The CDR3 runs to 13 residues. The DNA of the CDR3 is TGCGCCAGCGGCCGGGGGGCGGACTACGAGCAGTACTTC. Its protein is CASGRGADYEQYF.

V is TRBV28 and J is TRBJ2-3, with 11 bases that match TRBD2. After removal of 3 bases from V and 1 base from J, the junction contained 3 bases not matched to a gene. This CDR3 has 16 amino acids. The V gene's germline CDR1 is MDHEN and CDR2 SYDVKM. This CDR3 reads CASSLIAGGGTDTQYF. CDR3 sequence (DNA): TGTGCCAGCAGTTTGATAGCGGGAGGGGGCACAGATACGCAGTATTTT.

CDR3 DNA sequence: TGTGCCAGCAAGGACAGGAGCTCCTATAATTCACCCCTCCACTTT. Translation: CASKDRSSYNSPLHF. The J gene is TRBJ1-6, the V gene TRBV6-6; 7 bases agree with TRBD1. V lost 7 bases, J lost 0 bases, and 3 bases stayed unmatched. The CDR3 is 15 residues long. CDR1 and CDR2 (germline): MNHNY, SVGAGI (reference sequence).

This chain links TRBV7-3 with TRBJ2-7; TRBD2 aligns across 14 bases. Germline V gives CDR1 SGHTA, CDR2 FQGTGA. After removal of 6 bases from V and 5 bases from J, the junction contained 9 bases not matched to a gene. The CDR3 consists of 16 residues. The CDR3 region is CASSTGLAGAGDEQYF. The DNA of the CDR3 is TGTGCCAGCAGTACGGGACTAGCGGGAGCTGGCGACGAGCAGTACTTC.

The rearrangement links TRBV19 to TRBJ1-1; possibly TRBD1 for D (6 bases). The CDR3 has 15 residues. Trimming left V 7 bases short and J 4 bases short, with 19 bases between. Germline V gives CDR1 LNHDA, CDR2 SQIVND (reference sequence). The CDR3 region has the DNA TGTGCCAGTATACAGGGTAACCCGGGGGGCACTGAAGCTTTCTTT. Protein sequence: CASIQGNPGGTEAFF.

The chain uses TRBV7-9 and TRBJ2-3; TRBD2 aligns across 10 bases. This CDR3 has 16 residues. V lost 1 base and J lost 3; bases outside the gene matches: 4. Germline V lookup: CDR1 SEHNR, CDR2 FQNEAQ (reference sequence). DNA of the CDR3: TGTGCCAGCAGCTTAGGGGCTAGCGGGGGTACAGATACGCAGTATTTT. Its protein is CASSLGASGGTDTQYF.

This clone was recorded many times. The V and J genes are TRBV19 and TRBJ2-7, with 9 bases matching TRBD1. The CDR3 is 14 amino acids. The ends lost 4 bases at V and 1 base at J; junction bases unmatched: 2. CDR1 and CDR2 (germline): LNHDA, SQIVND (reference sequence). CDR3 in amino acids: CASSTTGGSYEQYF. The CDR3 DNA follows: TGTGCCAGTAGTACGACAGGGGGGTCCTACGAGCAGTACTTC.

The gene calls are TRBV5-4 and TRBJ1-2; weak D call: TRBD1 (6 bases). In germline, CDR1 is SGHNT, CDR2 YYREEE (reference sequence). The CDR3 covers 13 residues. Trimming took 4 bases from V and 12 from J, leaving 19 bases between them. The CDR3 loop is CASSTDSLREDTF. The CDR3 coding sequence is TGTGCCAGCAGCACGGACAGCCTAAGGGAGGACACCTTC.

The V gene is TRBV5-4, the J gene TRBJ2-3; a possible D gene is TRBD1 (5 bases). V was shortened by 4 bases and J by 6 bases, with 15 bases between the two germline ends. This CDR3 is 14 amino acids long. Per the germline V gene, CDR1 is SGHNT and CDR2 is YYREEE (reference sequence). In nucleotides, the CDR3 is TGTGCCAGCAGCGCCTCCAGGGTTGCTGATACGCAGTATTTT. Amino acid sequence: CASSASRVADTQYF. Full variable domain (missing parts from reference TRBV5-4 and TRBJ2-3): ETGVTQSPTHLIKTRGQQVTLRCSSQSGHNTVSWYQQALGQGPQFIFQYYREEENGRGNFPPRFSGLQFPNYSSELNVNALELDDSALYLCASSASRVADTQYFGPGTRLTVL.

The chain uses TRBV11-3 and TRBJ1-1; D is ambiguous. The CDR3 runs to 13 residues. CDR1 and CDR2 from the germline V gene are SGHNT and YENEEA. Trimming cost V 1 base and J 1 base, with 4 bases left between them. The CDR3 region has the DNA TGTGCCAGCAGCTTAGCTAGGAACACTGAAGCTTTCTTT. Residues: CASSLARNTEAFF.

Details on this clone: This sample includes further DNA sequences coding for the same CDR3. This sequence joins TRBV7-9 and TRBJ2-7; TRBD1 matches 7 bases. The V gene end was trimmed by 5 bases and the J gene end by 2 bases; junction bases not matched to a gene: 3. From germline, CDR1 is SEHNR and CDR2 FQNEAQ (reference sequence). The CDR3 is 13 amino acids. In DNA form, the CDR3 reads TGTGCCAGCAGCCTCCAGGGGGCCTACGAGCAGTACTTC. This encodes CASSLQGAYEQYF. Full variable domain (missing parts from reference TRBV7-9 and TRBJ2-7): DTGVSQNPRHKITKRGQNVTFRCDPISEHNRLYWYRQTLGQGPEFLTYFQNEAQLEKSRLLSDRFSAERPKGSFSTLEIQRTEQGDSAMYLCASSLQGAYEQYFGPGTRLTVT.

The chain couples TRBV5-4 to TRBJ2-4; D may be TRBD1 (6 bases). This CDR3 has 16 amino acids. The ends were cut back, 1 base at V and 7 bases at J, with 18 bases in the middle. CDR1 SGHNT and CDR2 YYREEE come from the germline V gene (reference sequence). The CDR3 protein is CASSLMVDRFRNIQYF. The CDR3 DNA sequence: TGTGCCAGCAGCTTGATGGTCGACAGGTTTCGGAACATTCAGTACTTC.

The rearrangement joins TRBV28 to TRBJ1-2; the D gene is possibly TRBD1 (5 bases). Germline CDR1 reads MDHEN; CDR2 reads SYDVKM. Trimming removed 1 base from V and 7 bases from J, with 19 bases in between. The CDR3 length is 16 residues. The CDR3 protein is CASSLYAGTLLGGYTF. The CDR3 DNA follows: TGTGCCAGCAGTTTATACGCAGGGACCCTACTTGGTGGCTACACCTTC.

In the case of this clone: Relative to the germline gene, one junction end is altered; a read error may explain this. The chain links TRBV5-5 to TRBJ1-5; 8 positions match TRBD1. From germline, CDR1 is SGHKS and CDR2 YYEKEE (reference sequence). The CDR3 loop spans 15 amino acids. For the CDR3, the DNA is TGCGCCAGCAGCCCCAGGACAGGGAGCGTTCAGTCCCAGCATTTT. Translating gives CASSPRTGSVQSQHF.

The table lists this clone with a count of one. The chain employs TRBV27 and TRBJ2-3; TRBD2 might be the D (7 bases). V was pared by 3 bases and J by 1 base, with 17 bases between. The CDR3 extends over 17 amino acids. In germline, CDR1 is MNHEY, CDR2 SMNVEV (reference sequence). For the CDR3, the DNA is TGTGCCAGCAGTTTGCCCTCGCGGGGGCCCCGCACAGATACGCAGTATTTT. Translating it yields CASSLPSRGPRTDTQYF.